The 6 T cell receptor beta chains given below trace back to one sample, sequenced in a study of cytomegalovirus exposure and HLA in healthy donors. The PCR had 60 Vbeta and 13 Jbeta primers. Only in-frame clones appear in the TCRdb table, and some are missing; sequencing was by immunoSEQ multiplex PCR. Among over 150,000 clones listed, 77% were seen once. The sample was PBMCs. These receptors all stem from a woman aged 35 to 49 in good health and CMV-seropositive.

CDR3 in DNA: TGTGCCAGCAGTGACCATAGGAACAGGGTAGATACGCAGTATTTT. It encodes CASSDHRNRVDTQYF. V usage is TRBV2 and J usage is TRBJ2-3, with a weak D call TRBD1 (6 bases). V lost 3 bases, J lost 5 bases, and 15 bases lay in between. This CDR3 has 15 residues. CDR1 and CDR2 (germline): SNHLY, FYNNEI.

CDR3 region: CASGRGTGSYEQYF. The CDR3 nucleotides are TGTGCCAGCGGACGAGGGACTGGTTCCTACGAGCAGTACTTC. The J gene is TRBJ2-5, the V gene TRBV7-8, with a possible D match to TRBD2 (6 bases). The last part of the DNA fits TRBJ2-7 better; the J call may be wrong. Germline V lookup: CDR1 SGHVS, CDR2 FQNEAQ. The CDR3 is made up of 14 amino acids.

V usage is TRBV5-1 and J usage is TRBJ2-3; a possible D gene is TRBD2 (6 bases). Per the germline V gene, CDR1 is SGHRS and CDR2 is YFSETQ. The CDR3 loop spans 14 amino acids. With 3 bases removed from V and 0 bases from J, the gap between germline ends came to 8 bases. As DNA, the CDR3 is TGCGCCAGCAGCTGGGACTCCAGCACAGATACGCAGTATTTT. Its protein is CASSWDSSTDTQYF.

This sequence joins TRBV5-4 and TRBJ1-3, with D perhaps matching TRBD1 (5 bases). This CDR3 comprises 14 residues. The germline gives CDR1 SGHNT, CDR2 YYREEE (reference sequence). The ends were cut back, 1 base at V and 2 bases at J, with 7 bases in the middle. CDR3 in DNA: TGTGCCAGCAGCTTGTCGGGGGCTGGAAACACCATATATTTT. Protein: CASSLSGAGNTIYF.

Only a few counts were recorded for this clone. This sequence joins TRBV21-1 and TRBJ1-1. TRBV21-1 is described as a pseudogene. This CDR3 spans 17 amino acids. The CDR3 region has the DNA TGTGCCAGCAGCAGGAGGGTTCGGGCCAAAGAACGCACTGAAGCTTTCTTT. Its translation: CASSRRVRAKERTEAFF.

The chain couples TRBV5-1 to TRBJ1-2; D is perhaps TRBD1 (5 bases). Germline CDR1 is SGHRS and CDR2 is YFSETQ. This CDR3 contains 13 residues. Trimming removed 2 bases at V and 8 bases at J, with 13 bases between. CDR3 nucleotide sequence: TGCGCCAGCAGCTTTCAAGGGGAGGGAGGCTACACCTTC. This codes for CASSFQGEGGYTF.